This TCR beta chain was sequenced during a study of technical replicates of blood from several donors. Assay used: immunoSEQ multiplex PCR; TCRdb lists only in-frame clones, some missing. In the table there are 84,000 or so clones, just under 95% of which are singletons. The ends lost 4 bases at V and 2 bases at J; junction bases unmatched: 7. Germline CDR1 is SQVTM and CDR2 is ANQGSEA. The CDR3 totals 15 residues. The rearrangement links TRBV29-1 to TRBJ2-5, with 10 bases aligning to TRBD2. This receptor was identified in a human donor in good health. Sequenced sample: T cells isolated from PBMCs. DNA for the CDR3: TGCAGCGTTGGGACTAGCGGATACTTTCAAGAGACCCAGTACTTC. Translating it yields CSVGTSGYFQETQYF.